The 5 T cell receptor beta chains reported below all come from one sample, sequenced in a study of vaccination effects on CD4 cells after COVID-19. Generated by immunoSEQ multiplex PCR, the TCRdb table keeps only in-frame clones and is missing some. The data hold more than 30,000 clones, with roughly 62% observed a single time. The ViraFEST assay expanded antigen-specific CD4+ T cells with viral peptide pools before sequencing. Subsequent to roughly 9 days of culture, CD4+ T cells were isolated. No cognate antigen is known for these TCRs. The sample here was CD4+ T cells from PBMCs cultured with HCoV-229E spike peptides, taken before COVID-19 vaccination. These receptors were taken from a human donor who received a COVID-19 vaccine.

The chain couples TRBV15 to TRBJ1-1; D is perhaps TRBD1 (5 bases). The CDR3 has 17 residues. Trimming shortened V by 0 bases and J by 5 bases, and 19 bases separated the two germline ends. Germline values: CDR1 LNHNV, CDR2 YYDKDF (reference sequence). The CDR3 DNA reads TGTGCCACCAGCAGAGATAATATGCCTGGGACGTCGACTGAAGCTTTCTTT. The encoded protein is CATSRDNMPGTSTEAFF.

This clone was recorded a few times. The chain links TRBV2 to TRBJ1-5, with 8 bases fitting TRBD1. The length of the CDR3 is 13 residues. V lost 8 bases and J lost 7; bases outside the gene matches: 7. Germline CDR1 and CDR2: SNHLY and FYNNEI. The CDR3 sequence: CASGGQGGQPQHF. CDR3 DNA sequence: TGTGCCAGCGGTGGACAGGGCGGCCAGCCCCAGCATTTT. Full variable domain (missing parts from reference TRBV2 and TRBJ1-5): EPEVTQTPSHQVTQMGQEVILRCVPISNHLYFYWYRQILGQKVEFLVSFYNNEISEKSEIFDDQFSVERPDGSNFTLKIRSTKLEDSAMYFCASGGQGGQPQHFGDGTRLSIL.

The gene calls are TRBV5-1 and TRBJ2-7; weak D call: TRBD1 (6 bases). The CDR3 is made up of 13 amino acids. Germline CDR1 SGHRS, CDR2 YFSETQ. Trimming shortened V by 4 bases and J by 3 bases, and 11 bases separated the two germline ends. The CDR3 reads CASSIGTSYEQYF. DNA for the CDR3: TGCGCCAGCAGCATCGGGACAAGCTACGAGCAGTACTTC.

This clone was observed a few times. This chain uses TRBV19 with TRBJ1-1; TRBD1 matches at 8 bases. The CDR3 runs to 13 residues. In germline, CDR1 is LNHDA, CDR2 SQIVND (reference sequence). The J segment lost 6 bases and the V segment lost 6 bases, leaving 6 bases of the junction unmatched. The DNA of the CDR3 is TGTGCCAGTAGCAACAGGGGGGACCCTGAAGCTTTCTTT. Encoded protein: CASSNRGDPEAFF.

The chain uses TRBV28 and TRBJ1-4; 8 bases map to TRBD1. Per germline, CDR1 MDHEN and CDR2 SYDVKM. CDR3 length: 16 residues. V gave up 3 bases and J gave up 5 bases; unmatched junction bases: 8. The CDR3 DNA reads TGTGCCAGCAGTTTGCCGGGCCAGGGGGCAAATGAAAAACTGTTTTTT. This encodes CASSLPGQGANEKLFF.